Reported below is one T cell receptor (beta chain). Its antigen remains unidentified. The germline V gene has CDR1 LNHDA and CDR2 SQIVND (reference sequence). Trimming removed 4 bases from V and 1 base from J, with 4 bases in between. CDR3 size: 12 residues. Generated by immunoSEQ multiplex PCR, the TCRdb table keeps only in-frame clones and is missing some. The data hold 60,000 to 85,000 clones, with over 60% observed a single time. The sample originates from a study of T cell responses to AZD1222 COVID-19 vaccine. Study-level points and caveats: Repertoire samples came only from after the peak T cell response. It was only five to seven AZD1222 recipients who were seropositive at baseline. When two AZD1222 doses had been given, Spike-specific TCR breadth and depth rose. Reportedly, close to half of spike-specific TCRs are directed against unmutated variant regions.

The material sequenced was peripheral blood, taken 28 days after the second dose of the MenACWY control vaccine. This TCR came from an adult who received the MenACWY meningococcal vaccine as a control. The chain is built from TRBV19 and TRBJ1-1; no clear D gene. CDR3 nucleotide sequence: TGTGCCAGTAGTAACGGGAACACTGAAGCTTTCTTT. Amino acids: CASSNGNTEAFF.